This TCR beta chain was observed in a study of molecular identifiers for immune sequencing clone quantification. Study at large: Replicate RNA came from 20,000 or 100,000 naive CD8 cells and was split five ways, and four parts were sequenced. Findings and limits, study-wide: Sizes of highly expanded clones could be underestimated through identical TCRs sharing a barcode.

Regarding this clonotype: The antigen remains unidentified.

TCRdb reprocessed the PCR reads via MiXCR and lists one record per CDR3 protein. The table includes just under 650,000 distinct CDR3 sequences, nearly 20% detected once. Trimming removed 0 bases at V and 7 bases at J, with 9 bases between. Germline V gene lookup returns CDR1 SGHVS and CDR2 FNYEAQ. This CDR3 has 13 amino acids. Sequencing libraries of naive CD8 cells derived from approximately 20,000 to 980,000 sorted cells with 10%, 30% or 50% RNA. The sequenced material came from naive CD8+ T cells from blood, with Jurkat cell RNA spiked in. As for subset: FACS-sorted CD8+CD4-CCR7+CD45RA+ naive T cells. The chain couples TRBV7-6 to TRBJ1-2; D call uncertain. The TCR comes from a human donor in good health. Some libraries in this study had Jurkat cell RNA spiked in. The CDR3 loop is CASSLAGGRGYTF. The DNA of the CDR3 is TGTGCCAGCAGCTTAGCCGGTGGTCGTGGCTACACCTTC.